The 30 T cell receptor beta chains below were found in one sample sequenced in a study of T cell responses to AZD1222 COVID-19 vaccine. Using immunoSEQ multiplex PCR, the repertoire was profiled, and TCRdb retains in-frame clones only, with some absent. Of some 150,000 clones listed, roughly 92% are singletons. The source was peripheral blood, collected on day 0 of AZD1222 vaccination. Source of these receptors: an adult in good health.

The rearrangement uses TRBV7-6 and TRBJ2-3; 9 bases fit TRBD2. The CDR3 length is 14 residues. The V and J ends lost 7 bases and 5 bases, in that order; junction bases with no gene match: 7. Germline assignment: CDR1 SGHVS and CDR2 FNYEAQ. The CDR3 is CASKTREGEDTQYF. CDR3 in DNA: TGTGCCAGCAAGACGCGGGAGGGGGAAGATACGCAGTATTTT. The full variable domain, in which reference TRBV7-6 and TRBJ2-3 provide the parts outside the CDR3, is GAGVSQSPRYKVTKRGQDVALRCDPISGHVSLYWYRQALGQGPEFLTYFNYEAQQDKSGLPNDRFSAERPEGSISTLTIQRTEQRDSAMYRCASKTREGEDTQYFGPGTRLTVL.

V and J are TRBV2 and TRBJ2-2; D is unresolved. The germline V gene has CDR1 SNHLY and CDR2 FYNNEI. Trimming stripped 8 bases from V and 4 bases from J, with 11 bases between. CDR3 length: 13 residues. The CDR3 sequence: CASSTTPTGELFF. The CDR3, as DNA: TGTGCCAGCTCTACTACTCCCACCGGGGAGCTGTTTTTT.

The genes are TRBV11-3 and TRBJ2-3; perhaps TRBD2 as D (5 bases). The V gene's germline CDR1 is SGHNT and CDR2 YENEEA. Trimming left V 5 bases short and J 4 bases short, with 10 bases between. This CDR3 has 13 amino acids. In DNA form, the CDR3 reads TGTGCCAGCAGCCGGGGAAACGCAGATACGCAGTATTTT. Protein: CASSRGNADTQYF.

The chain is built from TRBV4-1 and TRBJ1-3, with a tentative D call TRBD1 (5 bases). The V gene's germline CDR1 is MGHRA and CDR2 YSYEKL. The CDR3 consists of 14 residues. Deletions cut 1 base from V and 2 bases from J, with 6 bases between. This CDR3 reads CASSQVQAGNTIYF. CDR3 nucleotides: TGCGCCAGCAGCCAAGTACAGGCTGGAAACACCATATATTTT.

The chain has TRBV6-1 and TRBJ1-5; no firm D call. Germline-derived CDR1 and CDR2 are MNHNS and SASEGT. CDR3 length: 16 residues. V was pared by 2 bases and J by 4 bases, with 15 bases between. DNA of the CDR3: TGTGCCAGCAGTGAAAACTTGGCATTAACAAATCAGCCCCAGCATTTT. It specifies CASSENLALTNQPQHF.

The chain uses TRBV19 and TRBJ2-7; 7 nucleotides line up with TRBD2. The CDR3 loop spans 15 amino acids. V lost 4 bases, J lost 0 bases, and 6 bases stayed unmatched. Germline V gene data show CDR1 as LNHDA and CDR2 as SQIVND (reference sequence). The CDR3 DNA follows: TGTGCCAGTAGTACTCTAGCGGATAGCTCCTACGAGCAGTACTTC. Translated: CASSTLADSSYEQYF.

This sequence joins TRBV24-1 and TRBJ2-7; D ambiguous. Trimming removed 3 bases from V and 0 bases from J, with 5 bases in between. The CDR3 spans 13 residues. Germline loops: CDR1 KGHDR, CDR2 SFDVKD. The CDR3 sequence is CATSDVNSYEQYF. CDR3 DNA: TGTGCCACCAGTGATGTAAACTCCTACGAGCAGTACTTC.

The V call is TRBV28, the J call TRBJ1-2; tentative D call: TRBD1 (6 bases). The germline V gene has CDR1 MDHEN and CDR2 SYDVKM. The CDR3 has 11 amino acids. The germline V and J ends were trimmed by 10 bases and 7 bases, with 13 bases remaining between them. The CDR3 DNA follows: TGTGCCACAGGAACAGGGCCTGGCTACACCTTC. It encodes CATGTGPGYTF.

This chain links TRBV6-5 with TRBJ1-3; possible D gene TRBD1, 5 bases. Germline V gene lookup returns CDR1 MNHEY and CDR2 SVGAGI. The CDR3 loop spans 13 amino acids. V was shortened by 5 bases and J by 10 bases, with 15 bases between the two germline ends. The CDR3 DNA reads TGTGCCAGCAGTCCCACTCTTAAGGGGACCATATATTTT. Translation: CASSPTLKGTIYF.

The chain uses TRBV24-1 and TRBJ2-3; D is perhaps TRBD1 (5 bases). V was trimmed by 6 bases and J by 3 bases, leaving 9 bases between them. The germline V gene has CDR1 KGHDR and CDR2 SFDVKD. The CDR3 has 13 amino acids. The CDR3 protein is CATSPQGTDTQYF. CDR3 in DNA: TGTGCCACCAGTCCCCAGGGTACAGATACGCAGTATTTT.

J is TRBJ2-3 and V is TRBV11-3; 9 bases are shared with TRBD1. Germline V gene sequence: CDR1 SGHNT, CDR2 YENEEA. V shed 3 bases, J shed 0 bases, and the junction held 1 base outside the gene matches. The CDR3 consists of 15 residues. This CDR3 is CASSLGQGSTDTQYF. The DNA of the CDR3 is TGTGCCAGCAGCTTGGGACAGGGTAGCACAGATACGCAGTATTTT.

The chain combines TRBV3-1 (or the pseudogene TRBV3-2) with TRBJ2-7; 8 bases line up with TRBD1. V was pared by 4 bases and J by 6 bases, with 8 bases of the junction left unmatched. CDR1 is LGHDT and CDR2 is YNNKEL in the germline V gene (reference sequence). CDR3 length: 14 residues. CDR3 residues: CASSPGQAMGEQYF. CDR3 coding DNA: TGTGCCAGCAGCCCGGGACAGGCTATGGGCGAGCAGTACTTC.

The rearrangement uses TRBV15 and TRBJ2-7; D unresolved. V was shortened by 0 bases and J by 1 base, with 10 bases between the two germline ends. The CDR3 has 15 amino acids. Germline values: CDR1 LNHNV, CDR2 YYDKDF (reference sequence). The CDR3 DNA follows: TGTGCCACCAGCAGAGATCCTGGCACGTCCTACGAGCAGTACTTC. This sequence encodes CATSRDPGTSYEQYF.

This chain uses TRBV4-1 with TRBJ1-4; TRBD1 might be the D (6 bases). In germline, CDR1 is MGHRA, CDR2 YSYEKL. The CDR3 extends over 14 amino acids. V gave up 1 base and J gave up 5 bases, with 8 bases separating them. CDR3 nucleotide sequence: TGCGCCAGCAGCCAAGGGACAGTGAATGAAAAACTGTTTTTT. Translated, it gives CASSQGTVNEKLFF.

This chain joins TRBV2 and TRBJ1-5; 10 nucleotides align to TRBD1. CDR3 length equals 14 residues. V gave up 6 bases and J gave up 1 base; unmatched junction bases: 0. The germline gives CDR1 SNHLY, CDR2 FYNNEI. CDR3 bases: TGTGCCAGCAGGGGACAGGGGAGCAATCAGCCCCAGCATTTT. Protein sequence: CASRGQGSNQPQHF.

CDR3 in DNA: TGTGCCAGCGGATGGACAGATCCCTACGAGCAGTACTTC. This codes for CASGWTDPYEQYF. V and J are TRBV7-9 and TRBJ2-7; a possible D gene is TRBD1 (6 bases). The CDR3 extends over 13 amino acids. Germline CDR1 and CDR2: SEHNR and FQNEAQ (reference sequence). Trimming removed 8 bases from V and 2 bases from J, with 13 bases in between.

The chain employs TRBV9 and TRBJ1-6; D ambiguous. V lost 3 bases and J 10 bases, leaving 11 bases between the germline ends. The CDR3 contains 13 residues. Germline V gene sequence: CDR1 SGDLS, CDR2 YYNGEE. The CDR3 sequence: CASSDGVTSPLHF. As DNA, the CDR3 is TGTGCCAGCAGCGATGGGGTTACCTCACCCCTCCACTTT.

The genes are TRBV11-2 and TRBJ2-7; 10 bases line up with TRBD2. This CDR3 comprises 15 residues. V lost 3 bases to trimming and J lost 2 bases; unmatched junction nucleotides: 4. Germline-derived CDR1 and CDR2 are SGHAT and FQNNGV. In nucleotides, the CDR3 is TGTGCCAGCAGCTTCCTAGCGGGAGCCACCTACGAGCAGTACTTC. The encoded protein is CASSFLAGATYEQYF.

The chain recombines TRBV7-2 with TRBJ1-5, with TRBD1 matching over 9 bases. Germline CDR1 SGHTA, CDR2 FQGNSA. The CDR3 consists of 15 residues. J gave up 5 bases and V 1 base, and 3 bases lay outside the gene matches. CDR3 sequence reads: CASSLGGQGDQPQHF. CDR3 sequence (DNA): TGTGCCAGCAGCTTAGGGGGACAGGGTGATCAGCCCCAGCATTTT. Filled out from reference TRBV7-2 and TRBJ1-5, the complete variable domain reads GAGVSQSPSNKVTEKGKDVELRCDPISGHTALYWYRQSLGQGLEFLIYFQGNSAPDKSGLPSDRFSAERTGGSVSTLTIQRTQQEDSAVYLCASSLGGQGDQPQHFGDGTRLSIL.

The chain recombines TRBV27 with TRBJ1-1; D might be TRBD1 (6 bases). The CDR3 totals 16 residues. The V gene's germline CDR1 is MNHEY and CDR2 SMNVEV (reference sequence). V was shortened by 5 bases and J by 0 bases, with 16 bases between the two germline ends. The chain's CDR3 is CASSLGQTIMNTEAFF. The CDR3 nucleotides read TGTGCCAGCAGTCTTGGACAGACTATCATGAACACTGAAGCTTTCTTT.

Only a few counts were recorded for this clone. The chain employs TRBV30 and TRBJ1-5; D is undetermined. The CDR3 has 14 amino acids. Trimming left V 0 bases short and J 11 bases short, with 17 bases between. From germline, CDR1 is GTSNPN and CDR2 SVGIG (reference sequence). The CDR3 nucleotides are TGTGCCTGGAGTGTACTTGGCGGACTAGGGACCCAGCATTTT. This encodes CAWSVLGGLGTQHF.

The rearrangement joins TRBV6-5 to TRBJ1-4; possible D gene TRBD1, 5 bases. CDR3 length equals 14 residues. Germline lookup yields CDR1 MNHEY and CDR2 SVGAGI. V gave up 3 bases and J gave up 8 bases, with 13 bases separating them. For the CDR3, the DNA is TGTGCCAGCAGTTATGCGGGGGGAAGGGAAAAACTGTTTTTT. As protein: CASSYAGGREKLFF.

The chain uses TRBV6-5 and TRBJ1-5; 10 nucleotides align to TRBD1. Germline-derived CDR1 and CDR2 are MNHEY and SVGAGI. The CDR3 has 14 amino acids. V lost 6 bases to trimming and J lost 7 bases; unmatched junction nucleotides: 6. The CDR3 protein is CASRRQGAKQPQHF. The CDR3 DNA follows: TGTGCCAGCAGACGACAGGGGGCGAAACAGCCCCAGCATTTT.

This rearrangement joins TRBV4-2 to TRBJ2-1, with 10 bases aligning to TRBD1. The length of the CDR3 is 16 residues. V lost 0 bases, J lost 5 bases, and 4 bases stayed unmatched. Germline values: CDR1 LGHNA, CDR2 YNFKEQ. CDR3 amino acids: CASSQELGQGDNEQFF. DNA for the CDR3: TGTGCCAGCAGCCAAGAACTTGGACAGGGGGACAATGAGCAGTTCTTC.

This chain links TRBV6-2 or TRBV6-3 with TRBJ1-5, with 10 bases fitting TRBD1. V shed 6 bases, J shed 4 bases, and the junction held 9 bases outside the gene matches. Per germline, CDR1 MNHEY and CDR2 SVGEGT. The CDR3 runs 16 residues. The CDR3 sequence: CASRPSGTGVNQPQHF. Written as DNA, the CDR3 is TGTGCCAGCAGACCTTCCGGGACAGGGGTGAATCAGCCCCAGCATTTT.

The table lists this clone with a count of one. The chain is built from TRBV3-1 (or the pseudogene TRBV3-2) and TRBJ1-5, with 7 nucleotides matching TRBD1. Looked up from germline, CDR1 is LGHDT and CDR2 is YNNKEL (reference sequence). With 5 bases clipped from V and 4 bases from J, the junction kept 14 bases outside the gene matches. The CDR3 totals 17 residues. The CDR3 loop reads CASSSGGGQRGNQPQHF. The CDR3 nucleotides read TGTGCCAGCAGCAGTGGTGGGGGACAGAGGGGGAATCAGCCCCAGCATTTT.

The rearrangement joins TRBV18 to TRBJ1-5, with no clear D. The ends were cut back, 4 bases at V and 2 bases at J, with 9 bases in the middle. Germline V gene sequence: CDR1 KGHSH, CDR2 LQKENI. This CDR3 spans 14 amino acids. CDR3 nucleotides: TGTGCCAGCTCACGTGGGAACGGCAATCAGCCCCAGCATTTT. It encodes CASSRGNGNQPQHF.

The chain combines TRBV7-2 with TRBJ2-3, with TRBD2 matching 9 bases. The CDR3 loop spans 15 amino acids. V trimming: 1 base; J trimming: 1 base; junction bases outside the gene matches: 0. CDR1 is SGHTA, CDR2 FQGNSA, per germline. CDR3 DNA: TGTGCCAGCAGCTTAGTAGCGGGAGGCACAGATACGCAGTATTTT. Amino acid sequence: CASSLVAGGTDTQYF.

This clone was recorded once. The chain couples TRBV7-8 to TRBJ2-7; 9 bases agree with TRBD2. The CDR3 is 15 amino acids. The trim removed 1 base at V and 0 bases at J, leaving 1 base unmatched. Germline V gene sequence: CDR1 SGHVS, CDR2 FQNEAQ. The CDR3 region has the DNA TGTGCCAGCAGCTTAGGACTAGCGGACTCCTACGAGCAGTACTTC. Its translation: CASSLGLADSYEQYF.

The chain couples TRBV19 to TRBJ1-5; the match to TRBD1 covers 8 bases. This CDR3 has 15 residues. CDR1 and CDR2 (germline): LNHDA, SQIVND (reference sequence). The V gene end was trimmed by 5 bases and the J gene end by 0 bases; junction bases not matched to a gene: 3. CDR3 protein: CASSPGGYSNQPQHF. CDR3 nucleotide sequence: TGTGCCAGTAGTCCAGGGGGCTATAGCAATCAGCCCCAGCATTTT.